These 11 T cell receptor beta chains came from one sample sequenced in a study of OX40 agonist ivuxolimab in advanced cancers. Sequenced by immunoSEQ multiplex PCR; TCRdb stores in-frame clones only, minus some. The sample records approximately 110,000 clones, 85% to 95% being singletons. The source was CD4+ or CD8+ T cells sorted from blood, collected in a trial of the OX40 agonist ivuxolimab. These receptors all come from an adult with an advanced solid tumor such as melanoma, head and neck, liver or kidney cancer.

This rearrangement joins TRBV28 to TRBJ2-5; D gene uncertain. Gene TRBJ2-7 matches the end of the DNA better, so the J call may be wrong. Per germline, CDR1 MDHEN and CDR2 SYDVKM. The CDR3 sequence is 18 residues long. The DNA of the CDR3 is TGTGCCAGCAGTTCCCCTCCTCGTGGCGGATTAAACTCCTACGAGCAGTACTTC. This translates into CASSSPPRGGLNSYEQYF.

CDR3 coding DNA: TGTGCCAGCAGGAACCCAATTTCTAGCGGGAAGAACTCCTACAATGAGCAGTTCTTC. Protein: CASRNPISSGKNSYNEQFF. The chain uses TRBV6-4 and TRBJ2-1; 9 bases map to TRBD2. Trimming took 6 bases from V and 0 from J; bases not matched to a gene: 15. The CDR3 is made up of 19 amino acids. The germline V gene has CDR1 MRHNA and CDR2 SNTAGT.

The rearrangement joins TRBV4-1 to TRBJ1-1; D remains unclear. Germline CDR1 MGHRA, CDR2 YSYEKL. V dropped 1 base and J dropped 4 bases, with 16 bases sitting between them. This CDR3 is built from 16 residues. The CDR3 loop is CASSQVIPPKSTEAFF. DNA for the CDR3: TGCGCCAGCAGCCAAGTCATCCCACCAAAGAGCACTGAAGCTTTCTTT.

The chain is built from TRBV16 and TRBJ2-2; 8 positions agree with TRBD1. The CDR3 consists of 13 residues. V was pared by 5 bases and J by 4 bases, with 0 bases of the junction left unmatched. CDR1 and CDR2 (germline): KGHSY, FQNENV. Here the CDR3 reads CASSTGGTGELFF. CDR3 DNA: TGTGCCAGCAGCACAGGGGGCACCGGGGAGCTGTTTTTT.

In the case of this clone: Other DNA sequences within the sample encode an identical CDR3. V is TRBV28 and J is TRBJ1-2; TRBD1 aligns across 11 bases. The V and J ends lost 6 bases and 4 bases, in that order; junction bases with no gene match: 7. The CDR3 is made up of 15 amino acids. Per germline, CDR1 MDHEN and CDR2 SYDVKM. CDR3 nucleotides: TGTGCCAGCAGCCCCCGGACAGGGGGCGGCTATGGCTACACCTTC. This gives the protein CASSPRTGGGYGYTF.

The rearrangement uses TRBV2 and TRBJ1-2, with D possibly TRBD1 on 6 matching bases. Trimming cost V 6 bases and J 5 bases, with 16 bases left between them. Germline V CDR1 and CDR2: SNHLY, FYNNEI. CDR3 length: 14 residues. The CDR3 reads CASRRDTGLYGYTF. In DNA, the CDR3 is TGTGCCAGCAGACGGGACACCGGCCTTTATGGCTACACCTTC. The entire variable domain, with the rest obtained from reference TRBV2 and TRBJ1-2, is as follows: EPEVTQTPSHQVTQMGQEVILRCVPISNHLYFYWYRQILGQKVEFLVSFYNNEISEKSEIFDDQFSVERPDGSNFTLKIRSTKLEDSAMYFCASRRDTGLYGYTFGSGTRLTVV.

The chain carries TRBV15 and TRBJ2-5; 8 positions match TRBD1. With V trimmed by 9 bases and J by 2 bases, 5 bases remained unmatched. Germline CDR1 LNHNV, CDR2 YYDKDF (reference sequence). This CDR3 contains 13 residues. CDR3: CATRRDRQETQYF. The CDR3 DNA follows: TGTGCCACTCGACGGGACAGGCAAGAGACCCAGTACTTC.

The rearrangement joins TRBV5-5 to TRBJ1-1; 7 bases line up with TRBD1. The germline V gene encodes CDR1 SGHKS and CDR2 YYEKEE (reference sequence). The junction had 0 bases not matched to a gene; V was cut back by 0 bases and J by 4 bases. This CDR3 has 13 residues. The CDR3 protein is CASSLDRGTEAFF. The DNA of the CDR3 is TGTGCCAGCAGCTTGGACAGGGGCACTGAAGCTTTCTTT.

The gene calls are TRBV7-2 and TRBJ1-6, with D unclear. V lost 5 bases and J 7 bases, leaving 15 bases between the germline ends. CDR3 size: 15 residues. In germline, CDR1 is SGHTA, CDR2 FQGNSA. The CDR3 DNA reads as TGTGCCAGCAGCCCCCGCAGGAACAACAATTCACCCCTCCACTTT. It encodes CASSPRRNNNSPLHF.

This chain joins TRBV28 and TRBJ2-7; unclear D gene. This CDR3 spans 13 amino acids. Trimming pared 7 bases from V and 5 bases from J, leaving 15 bases between. Per germline, CDR1 MDHEN and CDR2 SYDVKM. CDR3 sequence reads: CASTDPAVHEQYF. Here the CDR3 DNA reads TGTGCCAGCACCGACCCGGCAGTCCACGAGCAGTACTTC.

The chain couples TRBV6-1 to TRBJ2-5; perhaps TRBD2 as D (6 bases). This CDR3 spans 12 amino acids. V gave up 1 base and J gave up 7 bases, with 7 bases separating them. Germline V gene lookup returns CDR1 MNHNS and CDR2 SASEGT. CDR3 in amino acids: CASSEVGGTQYF. CDR3 nucleotide sequence: TGTGCCAGCAGTGAAGTGGGGGGGACCCAGTACTTC.